What follows are 6 T cell receptor beta chains derived from one specimen sequenced in a study of cytomegalovirus exposure and HLA in healthy donors. Vbeta (60) and Jbeta (13) primers were used in the PCR. TCRdb's copy holds only in-frame clones and misses some; the assay was immunoSEQ multiplex PCR. The profile shows roughly 100,000 clones, about 83% of them singletons. The sequencing input was PBMCs. Receptors were obtained from a female donor in good health and CMV-seropositive.

The chain recombines TRBV28 with TRBJ1-4; tentative D call: TRBD1 (6 bases). There are 17 residues in the CDR3. Germline loops: CDR1 MDHEN, CDR2 SYDVKM. The V end was cut by 2 bases, the J end by 8 bases, with 21 bases between. The CDR3 region is CASSLGRGGGDEEKLFF. The CDR3 nucleotides read TGTGCCAGCAGTTTAGGGAGGGGGGGAGGGGACGAAGAAAAACTGTTTTTT.

The V and J genes are TRBV28 and TRBJ1-3; no definite D call. Germline V gene sequence: CDR1 MDHEN, CDR2 SYDVKM. The CDR3 is 14 residues long. The ends were cut back, 6 bases at V and 0 bases at J, with 9 bases in the middle. The CDR3, as DNA: TGTGCCAGCAGCCCTTTCAGCTCTGGAAACACCATATATTTT. It specifies CASSPFSSGNTIYF.

This clone was counted only a few times. The chain couples TRBV5-6 to TRBJ2-6, with a possible D match to TRBD1 (5 bases). This CDR3 has 15 amino acids. Germline assignment: CDR1 SGHDT and CDR2 YYEEEE. V lost 2 bases to trimming and J lost 8 bases, with 14 bases between them. The DNA of the CDR3 is TGTGCCAGCAGCTTCAGGACAACGGCCCCCAACGTCCTGACTTTC. It codes for CASSFRTTAPNVLTF.

This clone was observed a few times. CDR3 amino acids: CASSLGQDTYEQYF. CDR3 bases: TGTGCCAGCAGCCTCGGACAGGACACCTACGAGCAGTACTTC. The chain uses TRBV11-3 and TRBJ2-7, with 7 bases that match TRBD1. Per germline, CDR1 SGHNT and CDR2 YENEEA. V gave up 5 bases and J gave up 2 bases; unmatched junction bases: 6. The CDR3 consists of 14 residues.

V gene TRBV7-8 combines with J gene TRBJ2-7, with 13 bases aligning to TRBD2. Germline CDR1 and CDR2: SGHVS and FQNEAQ. With 5 bases clipped from V and 7 bases from J, the junction kept 17 bases outside the gene matches. There are 18 residues in the CDR3. CDR3 coding DNA: TGTGCCAGCAGCGAGACCTTTGGACTAGCGGGAGTTCCCCGGGAGCAGTACTTC. Translating it yields CASSETFGLAGVPREQYF.

This chain uses TRBV29-1 with TRBJ2-2, with D possibly being TRBD2 (6 bases). V was trimmed by 1 base and J by 0 bases, leaving 12 bases between them. Germline V lookup: CDR1 SQVTM, CDR2 ANQGSEA. This CDR3 spans 16 amino acids. The CDR3 bases are TGCAGCGTTGAAGGGCGGGGAGGCGCGAACACCGGGGAGCTGTTTTTT. The encoded protein is CSVEGRGGANTGELFF.